A single sample is the source of the 32 T cell receptor beta chains below, sequenced in a study of T cell repertoires in cytomegalovirus infection. TCRdb processed the reads anew with MiXCR; each CDR3 protein has one entry. The sample lists 400,000 or so distinct CDR3 sequences; roughly 20% were seen once. The sequencing sample was made of PBMCs. The receptors here all came from a human donor in good health (CMV status not recorded). Some clones in this sample may be carry-over from other donors' samples.

In its sample, this clonotype was seen many times. This chain uses TRBV7-2 with TRBJ2-1, with D perhaps TRBD1 or TRBD2 (5 bases each). Trimming shortened V by 5 bases and J by 9 bases, and 23 bases separated the two germline ends. This CDR3 comprises 16 residues. Germline V lookup: CDR1 SGHTA, CDR2 FQGNSA. As DNA, the CDR3 is TGTGCCAGCAGCCTCCGGGACGGGCCCCCGTGGGGTGAGCAGTTCTTC. Translated: CASSLRDGPPWGEQFF.

The chain combines TRBV3-1 with TRBJ2-5; D is unclear. Deletions cut 1 base from V and 3 bases from J, with 12 bases between. There are 15 residues in the CDR3. Germline V lookup: CDR1 LGHDT, CDR2 YNNKEL (reference sequence). DNA of the CDR3: TGTGCCAGCAGCCAAGGGGCCAGGATGGAAGAGACCCAGTACTTC. Translating it yields CASSQGARMEETQYF.

This chain joins TRBV19 and TRBJ1-3; possibly TRBD1 for D (6 bases). With 4 bases removed from V and 0 bases from J, the gap between germline ends came to 13 bases. Germline assignment: CDR1 LNHDA and CDR2 SQIVND (reference sequence). The CDR3 extends over 16 amino acids. The CDR3 DNA reads TGTGCCAGTAGTAGAGGACAGTCCTACTCTGGAAACACCATATATTTT. Translation: CASSRGQSYSGNTIYF.

Ten or more counts support this clonotype. This sequence joins TRBV7-8 and TRBJ1-1; TRBD1 agrees at 7 bases. The CDR3 totals 16 residues. Germline CDR1 is SGHVS and CDR2 is FQNEAQ. Losses at the gene ends were 0 bases for V and 3 bases for J; bases not matched to a gene: 7. CDR3 protein: CASSLAWGRGHTEAFF. DNA of the CDR3: TGTGCCAGCAGCTTAGCGTGGGGAAGGGGGCACACTGAAGCTTTCTTT.

The V call is TRBV12-3 or TRBV12-4, the J call TRBJ2-1; TRBD2 matches 9 bases. V shed 1 base and J 10 bases; nucleotides not matched to a gene: 8. The CDR3 contains 15 residues. CDR3 nucleotides: TGTGCCAGCAGTTTAGGGGGCGGGGGGGCCCGAGAGCAGTTCTTC. Protein product: CASSLGGGGAREQFF.

This clonotype was found many times. DNA for the CDR3: TGTGCCAGCAGCTTGGGGGTTCGACAGGGCCCGGAAGAGACCCAGTACTTC. Protein sequence: CASSLGVRQGPEETQYF. The chain links TRBV5-4 to TRBJ2-5, with TRBD1 matching over 7 bases. The germline gives CDR1 SGHNT, CDR2 YYREEE (reference sequence). J was trimmed by 3 bases and V by 0 bases; bases with no gene match: 11. CDR3 size: 17 residues.

Many counts were recorded for this clonotype. The chain has TRBV7-2 and TRBJ2-3, with 10 bases matching TRBD2. Germline values: CDR1 SGHTA, CDR2 FQGNSA. This CDR3 is 20 amino acids long. Unmatched junction bases numbered 19, after V lost 5 bases and J lost 2 bases. The CDR3 loop is CASSPPWFVASGSDTDTQYF. Here the CDR3 DNA reads TGTGCCAGCAGCCCGCCTTGGTTCGTGGCTAGCGGGAGTGACACAGATACGCAGTATTTT.

This clonotype was found many times. This chain links TRBV6-1 with TRBJ2-1, with 7 positions matching TRBD1. CDR1 MNHNS and CDR2 SASEGT come from the germline V gene. With 2 bases clipped from V and 8 bases from J, the junction kept 9 bases outside the gene matches. The length of the CDR3 is 15 residues. The CDR3 is CASSERRTQGDEQFF. CDR3 nucleotide sequence: TGTGCCAGCAGTGAAAGAAGGACTCAGGGGGATGAGCAGTTCTTC.

Only a few counts were recorded for this clonotype. CDR3 nucleotides: TGTGCCAGCAGCTCCGGACAGGGAGGAGTCGGGGAGCTGTTTTTT. Translating it yields CASSSGQGGVGELFF. The V call is TRBV6-1, the J call TRBJ2-2; 8 nucleotides match TRBD1. Germline-derived CDR1 and CDR2 are MNHNS and SASEGT. V shed 6 bases and J 7 bases; nucleotides not matched to a gene: 10. The CDR3 extends over 15 amino acids.

The chain is built from TRBV28 and TRBJ1-4; D may be TRBD1 (6 bases). CDR1 MDHEN and CDR2 SYDVKM come from the germline V gene. The V end lost 3 bases, the J end lost 3 bases, and 14 bases lay between the germline ends. The CDR3 sequence is 16 residues long. CDR3 sequence (DNA): TGTGCCAGCAGTTTGTCGGGACACTCGGCTAATGAAAAACTGTTTTTT. This sequence encodes CASSLSGHSANEKLFF.

Ten or more counts support this clonotype. CDR3 sequence: CSARAPDRNYNEQFF. The DNA for the CDR3 is TGCAGTGCTAGAGCTCCGGACAGGAACTACAATGAGCAGTTCTTC. The chain combines TRBV20-1 with TRBJ2-1; 7 nucleotides line up with TRBD1. CDR3 length: 15 amino acids. V was pared by 1 base and J by 3 bases, with 6 bases of the junction left unmatched. Germline V gives CDR1 DFQATT, CDR2 SNEGSKA (reference sequence).

As regards this clonotype: One base away lies a much larger clone, so this may be a sequencing read error. V and J are TRBV7-9 and TRBJ1-4; no clear D gene. Trimming cost V 6 bases and J 7 bases, with 21 bases left between them. Per germline, CDR1 SEHNR and CDR2 FQNEAQ (reference sequence). The length of the CDR3 is 16 residues. CDR3 protein: CASSFSSGRSGEKLFF. In nucleotides, the CDR3 is TGTGCCAGCAGTTTTAGCAGTGGACGGTCCGGTGAAAAACTGTTTTTT.

This clonotype was seen only a few times. This chain joins TRBV10-3 and TRBJ2-7, with TRBD1 matching over 8 bases. V shed 3 bases and J 0 bases; nucleotides not matched to a gene: 7. The CDR3 sequence is 16 residues long. Germline assignment: CDR1 ENHRY and CDR2 SYGVKD. The chain's CDR3 is CAISDRSGTGSYEQYF. CDR3 coding DNA: TGTGCCATCAGTGACCGATCCGGGACAGGCTCCTACGAGCAGTACTTC.

V gene TRBV19 combines with J gene TRBJ1-2; D possibly corresponds to TRBD1 (6 bases). The CDR3 covers 15 residues. Germline CDR1 reads LNHDA; CDR2 reads SQIVND (reference sequence). The V end lost 4 bases, the J end lost 6 bases, and 18 bases lay between the germline ends. CDR3 coding DNA: TGTGCCAGTAGTAAATACACGGGACAAATCGATGGCTACACCTTC. Its protein product is CASSKYTGQIDGYTF.

The chain links TRBV6-2 or TRBV6-3 to TRBJ2-7; 7 bases are shared with TRBD2. CDR3 length equals 13 residues. Germline trimming cut 6 bases from V and 5 bases from J; bases unmatched to any gene: 7. The germline gives CDR1 MNHEY, CDR2 SVGEGT. CDR3 loop: CASSHLTSHEQYF. CDR3 DNA sequence: TGTGCCAGCAGCCACCTGACTAGCCACGAGCAGTACTTC.

This clonotype was counted at least ten times. The chain is built from TRBV7-2 and TRBJ2-3, with TRBD2 matching over 7 bases. V shed 2 bases, J shed 2 bases, and the junction held 4 bases outside the gene matches. Germline V CDR1 and CDR2: SGHTA, FQGNSA. The CDR3 runs to 15 residues. In nucleotides, the CDR3 is TGTGCCAGCAGCTTATCTAGCGGACCCACAGATACGCAGTATTTT. Its translation is CASSLSSGPTDTQYF.

In its sample, this clonotype was seen a few times. The rearrangement uses TRBV2 and TRBJ2-1, with 9 positions matching TRBD2. There are 14 residues in the CDR3. Germline CDR1 reads SNHLY; CDR2 reads FYNNEI. The J segment lost 10 bases and the V segment lost 2 bases, leaving 6 bases of the junction unmatched. As DNA, the CDR3 is TGTGCCAGCAGTGAAATGCTAGCGGGAAAGGAGCAGTTCTTC. Its translation is CASSEMLAGKEQFF.

The CDR3 DNA is TGTGCCAGCTCACCAATTCTGGGACTTACGAACACCGGGGAGCTGTTTTTT. Translation: CASSPILGLTNTGELFF. The V and J genes are TRBV18 and TRBJ2-2, with a tentative D call TRBD2 (6 bases). The V gene lost 2 bases and the J gene lost 0 bases, with 13 bases spanning the gap. The germline gives CDR1 KGHSH, CDR2 LQKENI. There are 17 residues in the CDR3.

This clonotype was found a few times. The chain combines TRBV25-1 with TRBJ1-2; D remains ambiguous. The ends were cut back, 3 bases at V and 5 bases at J, with 10 bases in the middle. The CDR3 sequence is 13 residues long. The germline V gene has CDR1 MGHDK and CDR2 SYGVNS. CDR3 in DNA: TGTGCCAGCAGTGATAACCTGGGGTATGGCTACACCTTC. It yields the protein CASSDNLGYGYTF.

This clonotype was recorded a few times. This rearrangement joins TRBV2 to TRBJ2-2; 7 bases fit TRBD2. There are 14 residues in the CDR3. The junction had 3 bases not matched to a gene; V was cut back by 4 bases and J by 4 bases. Germline CDR1 SNHLY, CDR2 FYNNEI. The DNA for the CDR3 is TGTGCCAGCAGTGTTGCGGGAGCCACCGGGGAGCTGTTTTTT. Amino acid sequence: CASSVAGATGELFF.

V and J are TRBV11-3 and TRBJ2-5, with TRBD2 matching 10 bases. The V gene end was trimmed by 4 bases and the J gene end by 4 bases; junction bases not matched to a gene: 6. This CDR3 is built from 15 residues. Germline V gives CDR1 SGHNT, CDR2 YENEEA. The CDR3 loop is CASSSQREGPETQYF. CDR3 nucleotides: TGTGCCAGCAGCTCCCAGCGGGAGGGCCCAGAGACCCAGTACTTC.

The chain employs TRBV6-2 or TRBV6-3 and TRBJ2-7; 7 bases are shared with TRBD2. The CDR3 totals 15 residues. Trimming cost V 6 bases and J 0 bases; bases outside gene matches: 8. The germline V gene has CDR1 MNHEY and CDR2 SVGEGT. The CDR3 DNA follows: TGTGCCAGCAGCCAACTAGCGCCCAACTCCTACGAGCAGTACTTC. Encoded protein: CASSQLAPNSYEQYF.

This clonotype was seen at least ten times. The chain joins TRBV7-2 to TRBJ2-2; tentative D call: TRBD2 (5 bases). Trimming shortened V by 1 base and J by 4 bases, and 10 bases separated the two germline ends. The CDR3 sequence is 15 residues long. In germline, CDR1 is SGHTA, CDR2 FQGNSA. The CDR3 nucleotides read TGTGCCAGCAGCTTAGATCCGGGGTCCACCGGGGAGCTGTTTTTT. Amino acid sequence: CASSLDPGSTGELFF.

At least ten counts were recorded for this clonotype. The chain has TRBV6-1 and TRBJ2-1; tentative D call: TRBD2 (5 bases). The CDR3 totals 16 residues. Trimming cost V 7 bases and J 3 bases, with 19 bases left between them. Germline-derived CDR1 and CDR2 are MNHNS and SASEGT. As DNA, the CDR3 is TGTGCCAGCACCCTTCAAGGACTTCCAGTCTACAATGAGCAGTTCTTC. It yields the protein CASTLQGLPVYNEQFF.

This clonotype was detected a few times. This chain's CDR3 is CASSITISTDTQYF. CDR3 in DNA: TGTGCCAGCAGCATCACGATCAGCACAGATACGCAGTATTTT. The genes are TRBV7-9 and TRBJ2-3; D is uncertain. V dropped 5 bases and J dropped 0 bases, with 9 bases sitting between them. Germline V lookup: CDR1 SEHNR, CDR2 FQNEAQ (reference sequence). CDR3 length: 14 amino acids.

V gene TRBV4-3 combines with J gene TRBJ2-1, with 9 bases matching TRBD2. The CDR3 contains 14 residues. Trimming took 3 bases from V and 8 from J; bases not matched to a gene: 5. Germline-derived CDR1 and CDR2 are LGHNA and YSLEER. CDR3 coding DNA: TGCGCCAGCAGCCAGCGGACTAGCGAGGATGAGCAGTTCTTC. Encoded protein: CASSQRTSEDEQFF.

This chain joins TRBV20-1 and TRBJ2-3; 10 positions agree with TRBD2. V dropped 3 bases and J dropped 4; count of bases not matched to a gene: 4. Germline CDR1 DFQATT, CDR2 SNEGSKA (reference sequence). The CDR3 loop spans 14 amino acids. The CDR3 reads CSARSGGDADTQYF. CDR3 nucleotides: TGCAGTGCTAGGAGCGGGGGGGATGCAGATACGCAGTATTTT.

This clonotype was seen repeatedly, ten times or more. The genes are TRBV7-6 and TRBJ1-4, with TRBD1 as a possible D gene (5 bases). Germline V gives CDR1 SGHVS, CDR2 FNYEAQ. CDR3 length: 15 amino acids. V was trimmed by 5 bases and J by 5 bases, leaving 15 bases between them. In nucleotides, the CDR3 is TGTGCCAGCAGCGCAGCCGACAGCCTAAATGAAAAACTGTTTTTT. This encodes CASSAADSLNEKLFF.

V usage is TRBV6-1 and J usage is TRBJ2-5; 9 bases align to TRBD1. Germline assignment: CDR1 MNHNS and CDR2 SASEGT. This CDR3 has 15 residues. V shed 2 bases and J 2 bases; nucleotides not matched to a gene: 3. CDR3 DNA sequence: TGTGCCAGCAGTGAATACAGGGGGCCGCAAGAGACCCAGTACTTC. As protein: CASSEYRGPQETQYF.

This clonotype was seen a handful of times. This chain links TRBV5-6 with TRBJ2-3, with D possibly being TRBD2 (6 bases). The V and J ends lost 4 bases and 0 bases respectively, with 12 bases between them. The CDR3 loop spans 15 amino acids. Germline CDR1 SGHDT, CDR2 YYEEEE. The CDR3 DNA follows: TGTGCCAGCAGCCGTACGGGGGTCAGCACAGATACGCAGTATTTT. This sequence encodes CASSRTGVSTDTQYF.

This clonotype was found many times. This chain connects TRBV7-2 to TRBJ2-3, with a weak D call TRBD2 (6 bases). Looked up from germline, CDR1 is SGHTA and CDR2 is FQGNSA. V shed 1 base and J shed 8 bases, with 13 bases lying between them. The CDR3 length is 14 residues. For the CDR3, the DNA is TGTGCCAGCAGCTTAGTCGGGAGTGACGGTACGCAGTATTTT. This encodes CASSLVGSDGTQYF.

This clonotype occurred many times. The chain is built from TRBV7-9 and TRBJ2-1; 9 bases are a match to TRBD2. The CDR3 has 15 residues. Trimming at V came to 1 base and at J to 9 bases, leaving 7 bases not matched to a gene. Per the germline V gene, CDR1 is SEHNR and CDR2 is FQNEAQ (reference sequence). The CDR3 DNA follows: TGTGCCAGCAGCTTAGGTCGCGGGAGGGAGGGTGAGCAGTTCTTC. It yields the protein CASSLGRGREGEQFF.